This T cell receptor beta chain was found in a study of OX40 agonist ivuxolimab in advanced cancers. Turning to the study itself: The study treated patients with ivuxolimab, an agonistic anti-OX40 (CD134) antibody.

Study results and limitations: Dose levels from 0.1 to 3.0 mg/kg saw CD4+ and CD8+ blood T cells expand clonally by week 6. The study did not work out the antigen specificity of the expanded peripheral T cells.

A word on this clone: Its matching antigen is unknown.

CDR3 length: 16 residues. The trim removed 4 bases at V and 6 bases at J, leaving 12 bases unmatched. From germline, CDR1 is SGHNT and CDR2 YYREEE (reference sequence). Produced via immunoSEQ multiplex PCR; TCRdb's table is partial and in-frame only. Of roughly 43,000 clones detected, 82% appear once; the ten largest clones hold 1.5% to 2%. Sampled blood was obtained at baseline, cycle 4 day 1, and cycle 7 day 1. The TCR originated in an adult with an advanced solid tumor such as melanoma, head and neck, liver or kidney cancer. Sequencing was performed on CD4+ or CD8+ T cells sorted from blood, taken in a trial of the OX40 agonist ivuxolimab. The chain carries TRBV5-4 and TRBJ1-4; 7 bases line up with TRBD1. The CDR3 sequence: CASSGPPGQGDEKLFF. As DNA, the CDR3 is TGTGCCAGCAGCGGTCCCCCGGGTCAGGGGGATGAAAAACTGTTTTTT.